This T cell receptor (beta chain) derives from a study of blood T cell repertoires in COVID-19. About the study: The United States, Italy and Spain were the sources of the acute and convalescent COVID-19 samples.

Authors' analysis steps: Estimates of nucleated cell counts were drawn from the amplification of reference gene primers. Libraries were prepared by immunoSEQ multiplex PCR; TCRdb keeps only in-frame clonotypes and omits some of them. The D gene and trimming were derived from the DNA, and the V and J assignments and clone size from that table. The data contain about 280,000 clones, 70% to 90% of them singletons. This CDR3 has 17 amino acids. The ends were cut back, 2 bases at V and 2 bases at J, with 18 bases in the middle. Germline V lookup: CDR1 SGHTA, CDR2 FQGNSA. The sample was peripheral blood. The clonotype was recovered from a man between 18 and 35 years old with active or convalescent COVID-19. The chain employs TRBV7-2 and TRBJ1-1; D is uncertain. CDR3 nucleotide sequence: TGTGCCAGCAGCTTAAATTCACTTCCACCCGCAAACACTGAAGCTTTCTTT. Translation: CASSLNSLPPANTEAFF.